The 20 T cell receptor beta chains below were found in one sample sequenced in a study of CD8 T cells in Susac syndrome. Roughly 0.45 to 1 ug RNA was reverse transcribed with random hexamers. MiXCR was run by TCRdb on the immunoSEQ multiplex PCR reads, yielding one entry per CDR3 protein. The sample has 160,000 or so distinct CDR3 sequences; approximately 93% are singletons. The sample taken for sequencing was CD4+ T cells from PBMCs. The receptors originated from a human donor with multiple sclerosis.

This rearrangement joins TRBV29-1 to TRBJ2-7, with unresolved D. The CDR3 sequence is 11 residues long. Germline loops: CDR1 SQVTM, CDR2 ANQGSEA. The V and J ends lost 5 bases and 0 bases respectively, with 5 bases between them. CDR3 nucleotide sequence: TGCAGCGTTAGGAGCTCCTACGAGCAGTACTTC. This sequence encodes CSVRSSYEQYF.

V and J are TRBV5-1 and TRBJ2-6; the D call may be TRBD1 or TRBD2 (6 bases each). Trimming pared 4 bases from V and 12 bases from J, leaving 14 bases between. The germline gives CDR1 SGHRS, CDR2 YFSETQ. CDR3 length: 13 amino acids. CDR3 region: CASSLYGGGVLTF. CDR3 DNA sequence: TGCGCCAGCAGCCTATACGGGGGCGGCGTCCTGACTTTC.

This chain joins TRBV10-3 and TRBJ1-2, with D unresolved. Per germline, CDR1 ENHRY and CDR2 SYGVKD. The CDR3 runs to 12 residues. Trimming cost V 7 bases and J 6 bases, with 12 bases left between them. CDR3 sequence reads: CAIKGSGDGYTF. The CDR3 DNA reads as TGTGCCATCAAGGGTAGTGGCGATGGCTACACCTTC.

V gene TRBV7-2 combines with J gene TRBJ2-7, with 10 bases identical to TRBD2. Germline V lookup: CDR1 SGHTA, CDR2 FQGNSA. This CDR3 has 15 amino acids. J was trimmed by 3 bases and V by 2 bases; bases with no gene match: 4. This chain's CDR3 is CASSLTSSGGYEQYF. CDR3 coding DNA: TGTGCCAGCAGCTTAACCTCTAGCGGGGGCTACGAGCAGTACTTC.

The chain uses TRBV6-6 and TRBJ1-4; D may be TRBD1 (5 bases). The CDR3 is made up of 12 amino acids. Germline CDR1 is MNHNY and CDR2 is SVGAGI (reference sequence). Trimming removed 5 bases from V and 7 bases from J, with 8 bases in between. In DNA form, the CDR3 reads TGTGCCAGCAGTAAGACAGCTGAAAAACTGTTTTTT. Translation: CASSKTAEKLFF.

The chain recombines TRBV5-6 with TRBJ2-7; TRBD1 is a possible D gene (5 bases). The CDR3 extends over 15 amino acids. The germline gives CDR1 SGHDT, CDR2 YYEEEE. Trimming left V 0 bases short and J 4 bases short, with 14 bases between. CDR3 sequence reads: CASSLDGRAGYEQYF. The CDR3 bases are TGTGCCAGCAGCTTGGACGGCAGGGCTGGTTACGAGCAGTACTTC.

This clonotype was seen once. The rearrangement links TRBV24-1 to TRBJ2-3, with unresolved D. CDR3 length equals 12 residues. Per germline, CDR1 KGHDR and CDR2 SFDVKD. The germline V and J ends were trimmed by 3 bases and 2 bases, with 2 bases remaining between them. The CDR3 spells CATSDPTDTQYF. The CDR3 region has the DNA TGTGCCACCAGTGATCCCACAGATACGCAGTATTTT.

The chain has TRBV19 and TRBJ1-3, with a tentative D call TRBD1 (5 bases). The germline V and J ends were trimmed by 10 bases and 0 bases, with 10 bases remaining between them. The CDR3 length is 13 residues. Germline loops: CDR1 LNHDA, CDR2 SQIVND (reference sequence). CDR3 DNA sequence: TGTGCCACCGAGGGACTCTCTGGAAACACCATATATTTT. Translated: CATEGLSGNTIYF.

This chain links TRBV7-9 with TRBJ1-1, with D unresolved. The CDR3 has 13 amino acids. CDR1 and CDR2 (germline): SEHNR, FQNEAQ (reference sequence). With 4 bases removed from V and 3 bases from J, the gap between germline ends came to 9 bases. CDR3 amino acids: CASSYAWDTEAFF. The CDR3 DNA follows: TGTGCCAGCAGCTATGCTTGGGACACTGAAGCTTTCTTT.

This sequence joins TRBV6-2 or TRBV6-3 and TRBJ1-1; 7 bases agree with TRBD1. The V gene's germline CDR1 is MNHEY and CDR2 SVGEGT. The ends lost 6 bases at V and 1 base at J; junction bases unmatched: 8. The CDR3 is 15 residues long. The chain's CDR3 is CASRSGGGKNTEAFF. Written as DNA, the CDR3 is TGTGCCAGCAGATCAGGGGGTGGCAAGAACACTGAAGCTTTCTTT.

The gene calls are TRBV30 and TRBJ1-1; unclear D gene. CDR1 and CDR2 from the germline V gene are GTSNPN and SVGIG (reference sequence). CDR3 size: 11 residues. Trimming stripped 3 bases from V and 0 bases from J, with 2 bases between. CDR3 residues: CAWSMNTEAFF. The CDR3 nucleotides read TGTGCCTGGAGCATGAACACTGAAGCTTTCTTT.

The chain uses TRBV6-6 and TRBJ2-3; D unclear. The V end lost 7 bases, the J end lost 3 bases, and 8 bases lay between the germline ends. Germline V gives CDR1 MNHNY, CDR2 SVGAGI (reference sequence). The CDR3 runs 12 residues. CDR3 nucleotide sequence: TGTGCCAGCAAACTAACGACAGATACGCAGTATTTT. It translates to CASKLTTDTQYF.

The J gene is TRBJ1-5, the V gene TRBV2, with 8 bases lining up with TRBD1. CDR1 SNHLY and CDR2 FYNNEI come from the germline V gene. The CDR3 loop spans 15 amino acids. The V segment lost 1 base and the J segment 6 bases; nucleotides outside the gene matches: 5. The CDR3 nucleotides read TGTGCCAGCAGTGAAGGGCAGGGGGCTTTTCAGCCCCAGCATTTT. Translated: CASSEGQGAFQPQHF.

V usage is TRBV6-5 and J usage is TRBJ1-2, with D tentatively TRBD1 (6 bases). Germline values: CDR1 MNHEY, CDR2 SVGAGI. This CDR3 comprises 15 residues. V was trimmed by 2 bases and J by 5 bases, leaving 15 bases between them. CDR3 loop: CASSYEPGAGYGYTF. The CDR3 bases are TGTGCCAGCAGTTACGAGCCAGGGGCAGGGTATGGCTACACCTTC.

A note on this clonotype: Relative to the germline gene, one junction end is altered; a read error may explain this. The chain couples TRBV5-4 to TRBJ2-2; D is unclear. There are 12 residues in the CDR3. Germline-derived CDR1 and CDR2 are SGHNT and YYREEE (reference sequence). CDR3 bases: TGTGCCAGCAGCTTGAACTCCGGGGAGCTGTTTTTT. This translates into CASSLNSGELFF.

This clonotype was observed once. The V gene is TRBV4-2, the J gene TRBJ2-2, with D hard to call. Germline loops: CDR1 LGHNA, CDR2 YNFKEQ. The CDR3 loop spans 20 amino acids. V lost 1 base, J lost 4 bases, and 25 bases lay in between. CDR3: CASSQGSFGGHRASTGELFF. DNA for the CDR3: TGTGCCAGCAGCCAAGGGAGTTTTGGCGGCCACAGAGCGTCCACCGGGGAGCTGTTTTTT.

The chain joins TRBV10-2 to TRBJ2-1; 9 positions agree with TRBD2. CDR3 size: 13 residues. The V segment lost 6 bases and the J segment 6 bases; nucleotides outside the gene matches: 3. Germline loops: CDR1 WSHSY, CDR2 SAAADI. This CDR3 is CASRLAGSNEQFF. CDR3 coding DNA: TGCGCCAGCAGACTAGCGGGTAGCAATGAGCAGTTCTTC.

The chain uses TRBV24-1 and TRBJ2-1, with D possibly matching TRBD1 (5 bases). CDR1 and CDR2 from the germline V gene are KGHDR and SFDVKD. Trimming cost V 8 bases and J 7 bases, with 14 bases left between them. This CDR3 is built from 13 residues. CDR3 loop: CATKSSGRNEQFF. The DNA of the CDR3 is TGTGCCACCAAGTCGTCAGGGCGGAATGAGCAGTTCTTC.

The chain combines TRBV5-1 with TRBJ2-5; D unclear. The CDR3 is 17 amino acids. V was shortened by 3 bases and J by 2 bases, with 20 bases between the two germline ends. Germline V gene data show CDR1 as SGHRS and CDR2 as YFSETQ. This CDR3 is CASSSGVFQDQQETQYF. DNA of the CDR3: TGCGCCAGCAGCTCGGGTGTTTTTCAGGACCAGCAAGAGACCCAGTACTTC.

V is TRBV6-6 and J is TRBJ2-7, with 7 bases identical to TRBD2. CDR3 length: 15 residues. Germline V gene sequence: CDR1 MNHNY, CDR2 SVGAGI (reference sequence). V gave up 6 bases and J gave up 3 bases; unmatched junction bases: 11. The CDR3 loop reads CASSFLRSGNYEQYF. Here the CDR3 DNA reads TGTGCCAGCAGCTTCCTGCGGAGCGGGAACTACGAGCAGTACTTC.